Included here is one T cell receptor (beta chain) sequence, with context. Germline V CDR1 and CDR2: SNHLY, FYNNEI. Trimming pared 7 bases from V and 0 bases from J, leaving 16 bases between. The CDR3 covers 15 residues. This record comes from a study of OX40 agonist ivuxolimab in advanced cancers. Sequencing used immunoSEQ multiplex PCR; TCRdb keeps in-frame clones, though not all of them. Among about 17,000 clones listed, 70% to 90% were seen once. Blood sampling took place at baseline, cycle 4 day 1, and cycle 7 day 1. This material consisted of CD4+ or CD8+ T cells sorted from blood, taken in a trial of the OX40 agonist ivuxolimab. The rearrangement links TRBV2 to TRBJ2-7; perhaps TRBD1 as D (6 bases). The TCR sequence derives from an adult with an advanced solid tumor such as melanoma, head and neck, liver or kidney cancer. The CDR3 protein is CASTPRDTLSYEQYF. The CDR3 DNA reads as TGTGCCAGCACCCCAAGGGACACCCTCTCCTACGAGCAGTACTTC. Full variable domain (rest looked up from reference TRBV2 and TRBJ2-7): EPEVTQTPSHQVTQMGQEVILRCVPISNHLYFYWYRQILGQKVEFLVSFYNNEISEKSEIFDDQFSVERPDGSNFTLKIRSTKLEDSAMYFCASTPRDTLSYEQYFGPGTRLTVT.